This TCR beta chain originates from a study of blood T cell repertoires in COVID-19. Study-level information: Sources were T cells, B-cell-depleted T cells, or PBMCs; the material itself was cDNA or gDNA.

Germline V CDR1 and CDR2: SQVTM, ANQGSEA. V dropped 4 bases and J dropped 2 bases, with 4 bases sitting between them. The CDR3 is 11 amino acids. Authors' methods: Researchers report that nucleated cell counts were estimated from reference gene primer amplification. Method: immunoSEQ multiplex PCR; TCRdb's copy keeps in-frame clones and lacks some. The V and J calls and the clone size are those of that table, but D and trimming were determined from the DNA. This sample has more than 110,000 clones, with about 88% found just once. The source of this sequence is a human donor in a cohort sampled during active COVID-19. J is TRBJ2-3 and V is TRBV29-1; D uncertain. Sequenced input: peripheral blood. CDR3 in DNA: TGCAGCGTTGCCCTCACAGATACGCAGTATTTT. It translates to CSVALTDTQYF.